This T cell receptor beta chain was sequenced in a study of blood T cell repertoires in COVID-19. About the study: COVID-19 samples collected from the United States, Italy and Spain covered acute and convalescent phases.

This clone occurred a few times. Cohorts were determined from participant-reported clinical history. The germline V and J ends were trimmed by 5 bases and 8 bases, with 12 bases remaining between them. Per germline, CDR1 MDHEN and CDR2 SYDVKM. The CDR3 has 12 residues. Here immunoSEQ multiplex PCR was the method, and the copy in TCRdb shows in-frame clones only, minus some. The sample has about 400,000 clones, around nine tenths seen once. This TCR derives from a woman aged 30 to 39 who had recovered from COVID-19. Sequenced: PBMCs or T cells enriched from blood (not recorded which). V and J are TRBV28 and TRBJ1-1; D possibly corresponds to TRBD1 (5 bases). CDR3 in amino acids: CASSLLEGEAFF. CDR3 DNA: TGTGCCAGCAGTCTCCTGGAGGGGGAAGCTTTCTTT.